This TCR beta chain is drawn from a study of blood T cell repertoires in COVID-19 (dated by TCRdb to 2020 to 2022). Concerning the study at large: Samples from collaborators originated in the United States, Italy and Spain and spanned both the acute and convalescent phases of COVID-19. Where available, HLA class I and class II types were taken from metadata supplied by the sample provider and were not determined by assay-based typing. Sample metadata almost always included a de-identified subject ID, COVID-19 status, age in years and sex. The repertoires were made available in a free public database intended to serve as a resource for research on the immune response to SARS-CoV-2. The material from the prospective study consisted of cDNA or gDNA derived from T cells, B-cell-depleted T cells, or PBMCs. The dataset comprised deeply sampled blood TCRbeta repertoires from subjects exposed to, actively infected with, or recovered from COVID-19. Samples came from the ongoing ImmuneRACE study (first 160 participants) plus 1,254 subjects from 6 global collaborators. What the work shows at the level of the full study, not this receptor alone: The quantity of clinical and demographic metadata differed by source and by participant and was supplied without curation.

In Seattle, one collaborating source enrolled patients while the infection was active and tracked those patients longitudinally over the course of disease. Whole blood was collected in K2EDTA tubes by collaborating institutions according to the institutions' own protocols. For TCRbeta analysis, collaborators shipped samples in one of three forms: frozen whole blood, isolated PBMCs, or DNA extracted from either of those sample types. As to this clone: Its antigen is not yet known. Base quality data are lacking; no much larger clone is found one base away.

TCRbeta CDR3 regions were amplified from genomic DNA by means of the immunoSEQ Assay, a bias-controlled multiplex PCR. The paper's data handling went like this. Nucleated cell counts per sample were estimated from amplification of reference gene primers within the assay. To quantify the absolute abundance of each unique TCRbeta CDR3 rearrangement, sequence reads were collapsed and filtered. For each sample, productive Simpson clonality was calculated as the square root of Simpson's diversity index across productive rearrangements. Drawn from immuneACCESS, this table holds only the in-frame rearrangements with V and J called that TCRdb kept. Clones are partly lost; checked studies trace under half to an unresolved V gene and leave the rest unexplained. The V and J calls and the clone size are those of that table, but D and trimming were determined from the DNA. This sample is represented by fewer than 250,000 clones; approximately 81% of them were singletons. 8% to 11% of the sample lies in the top ten.

From the germline V gene, CDR1 is SGHRS and CDR2 is YFSETQ. V loses 0 bases of germline sequence and J loses 3 bases, and the interval between the two ends is 6 bases. CDR3 length: 13 amino acids, cysteine to phenylalanine. The only DNA kept is the CDR3, 39 bases in frame from the first base. This receptor was obtained from a woman at least 80 years old with COVID-19, enrolled during active disease. Material for sequencing was peripheral blood. The chain is assembled from TRBV5-1 and TRBJ1-2, with the identity of the D gene unclear. The DNA reads TGCGCCAGCAGCTTGGACAGATACTATGGCTACACCTTC. Its product reads: CASSLDRYYGYTF.